This T cell receptor beta chain comes out of a study of control samples from healthy donors and cancer patients. V lost 3 bases and J lost 5, with 11 bases in between. Germline V gives CDR1 SGHDT, CDR2 YYEEEE. The CDR3 has 13 amino acids. Some clones are missing from TCRdb's copy, which holds only in-frame ones; the method was immunoSEQ multiplex PCR. Of approximately 84,000 clones listed, around 92% are singletons. Specimen: blood. The gene calls are TRBV5-6 and TRBJ1-1; D remains unclear. The source is a man aged 25-40 years in good health. DNA of the CDR3: TGTGCCAGCAGCTCACCACAGAGGACTGAAGCTTTCTTT. Translating gives CASSSPQRTEAFF.